The 14 T cell receptor beta chains in this list originate from one sample, sequenced in a study of T cells expressing NK-cell markers. TCRdb reprocessed the 5' RACE reads, with one entry per CDR3 protein and no DNA. The sample spans almost 450,000 distinct CDR3 sequences; the ten largest clones claim 7.3%. The sequenced sample was blood T cells: a sorted CD56 or NKG2C T cell subset, CD4+ or CD8+ T cells, or bulk PBMC T cells (not recorded which). The origin of the receptors is a woman aged 18 to 75 in good health.

V usage is TRBV4-2 and J usage is TRBJ1-1. The CDR3 runs 12 residues. Germline V CDR1 and CDR2: LGHNA, YNFKEQ. This CDR3 is CASSQVRAEAFF.

The chain carries TRBV4-2 and TRBJ1-1; the TRBD1 assignment by TCRdb is unverifiable without DNA. Germline CDR1 LGHNA, CDR2 YNFKEQ. CDR3 size: 18 residues. The CDR3 loop is CASSHLNRVEGSGAEAFF.

This rearrangement joins TRBV4-3 to TRBJ2-7; the D call of TRBD1 rests on TCRdb alone, since no DNA is present to check it. This CDR3 spans 14 amino acids. CDR1 is LGHNA and CDR2 is YSLEER in the germline V gene. CDR3 protein: CASSQETGRDEQYF.

V and J are TRBV7-9 and TRBJ1-4; TCRdb reports TRBD1, a call that lacks DNA to check it against. Germline CDR1 is SEHNR and CDR2 is FQNEAQ (reference sequence). The CDR3 loop spans 15 amino acids. The CDR3 region is CASSQKGAYNEKLFF.

The V and J genes are TRBV2 and TRBJ2-7; TCRdb names TRBD2, which stays unverified in the absence of DNA. Germline V gives CDR1 SNHLY, CDR2 FYNNEI. The CDR3 has 13 residues. Here the CDR3 reads CAARSSGTEEQYF. The full variable domain, with the rest looked up from reference TRBV2 and TRBJ2-7, is EPEVTQTPSHQVTQMGQEVILRCVPISNHLYFYWYRQILGQKVEFLVSFYNNEISEKSEIFDDQFSVERPDGSNFTLKIRSTKLEDSAMYFCAARSSGTEEQYFGPGTRLTVT.

The chain joins TRBV4-3 to TRBJ1-5. Germline lookup yields CDR1 LGHNA and CDR2 YSLEER. The CDR3 is 15 amino acids. The CDR3 reads CASSPEGREDQPQHF.

The V gene is TRBV28, the J gene TRBJ2-1. This CDR3 spans 16 amino acids. CDR1 MDHEN and CDR2 SYDVKM come from the germline V gene. The CDR3 sequence: CASSLAGSWSFNEQFF.

This chain uses TRBV29-1 with TRBJ1-1; TCRdb picks TRBD1, but there is no DNA to check that call. There are 15 residues in the CDR3. Germline V gene lookup returns CDR1 SQVTM and CDR2 ANQGSEA. CDR3 loop: CSVGRGPRGHTEAFF.

This CDR3 reads CSARSGSAEAFF. V is TRBV20-1 and J is TRBJ1-1; lacking DNA, the TRBD1 call made by TCRdb goes unchecked. The germline V gene encodes CDR1 DFQATT and CDR2 SNEGSKA (reference sequence). The CDR3 has 12 amino acids.

The CDR3 region is CASSLRGIRNTGELFF. The V call is TRBV7-2, the J call TRBJ2-2; TCRdb returns TRBD1, unconfirmable since there is no DNA. Germline V CDR1 and CDR2: SGHTA, FQGNSA. CDR3 length: 16 residues. Full variable domain (rest looked up from reference TRBV7-2 and TRBJ2-2): GAGVSQSPSNKVTEKGKDVELRCDPISGHTALYWYRQSLGQGLEFLIYFQGNSAPDKSGLPSDRFSAERTGGSVSTLTIQRTQQEDSAVYLCASSLRGIRNTGELFFGEGSRLTVL.

The CDR3 here is CATARTQNPSVQYF. The rearrangement joins TRBV24-1 to TRBJ2-4; TCRdb reports TRBD2, a call that lacks DNA to check it against. CDR3 size: 14 residues. Germline V gives CDR1 KGHDR, CDR2 SFDVKD.

The chain employs TRBV11-2 and TRBJ2-6. The CDR3 length is 15 residues. The germline gives CDR1 SGHAT, CDR2 FQNNGV. This CDR3 is CASSLEVSGANVLTF.

V usage is TRBV7-8 and J usage is TRBJ2-4; TCRdb's assignment of TRBD2 cannot be checked, as there is no DNA. The V gene's germline CDR1 is SGHVS and CDR2 FQNEAQ. The CDR3 totals 16 residues. The CDR3 spells CASSMTTRGAKNIQYF.

This chain connects TRBV6-2 or TRBV6-3 to TRBJ1-1. The CDR3 is 13 residues long. Germline V gives CDR1 MNHEY, CDR2 SVGEGT. The CDR3 here is CASSYSLRNEAFF.